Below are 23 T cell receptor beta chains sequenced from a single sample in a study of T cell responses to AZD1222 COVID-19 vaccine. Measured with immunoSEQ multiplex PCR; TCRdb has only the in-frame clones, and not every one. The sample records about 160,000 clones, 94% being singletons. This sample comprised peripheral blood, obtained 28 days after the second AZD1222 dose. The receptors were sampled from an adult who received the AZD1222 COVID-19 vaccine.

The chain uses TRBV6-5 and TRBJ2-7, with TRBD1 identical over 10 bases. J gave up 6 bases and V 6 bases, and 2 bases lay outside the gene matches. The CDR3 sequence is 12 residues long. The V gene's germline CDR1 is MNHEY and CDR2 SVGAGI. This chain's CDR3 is CASRWTGGEQYF. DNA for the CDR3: TGTGCCAGCAGGTGGACAGGGGGCGAGCAGTACTTC.

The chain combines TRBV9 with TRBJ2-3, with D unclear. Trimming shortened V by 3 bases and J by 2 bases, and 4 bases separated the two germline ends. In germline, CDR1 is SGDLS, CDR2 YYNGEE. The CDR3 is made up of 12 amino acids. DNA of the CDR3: TGTGCCAGCAGCGCTTACACAGATACGCAGTATTTT. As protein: CASSAYTDTQYF.

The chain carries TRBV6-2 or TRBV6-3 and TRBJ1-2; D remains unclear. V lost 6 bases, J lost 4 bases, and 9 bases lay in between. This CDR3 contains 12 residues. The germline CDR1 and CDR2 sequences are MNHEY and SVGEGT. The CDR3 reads CASSWSSYGYTF. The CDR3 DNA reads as TGTGCCAGCAGCTGGTCGAGCTATGGCTACACCTTC.

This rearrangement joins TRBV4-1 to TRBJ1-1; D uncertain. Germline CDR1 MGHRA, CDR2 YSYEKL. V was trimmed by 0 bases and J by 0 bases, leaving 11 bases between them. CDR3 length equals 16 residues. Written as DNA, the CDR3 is TGCGCCAGCAGCCAAGATATGGAGGCACTGAACACTGAAGCTTTCTTT. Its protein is CASSQDMEALNTEAFF.

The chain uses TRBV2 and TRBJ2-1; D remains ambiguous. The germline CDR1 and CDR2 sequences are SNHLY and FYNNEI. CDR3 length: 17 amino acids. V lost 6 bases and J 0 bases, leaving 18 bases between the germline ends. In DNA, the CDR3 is TGTGCCAGCAGCCCTGTCGGAGAGTACAGCTCCTACAATGAGCAGTTCTTC. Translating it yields CASSPVGEYSSYNEQFF.

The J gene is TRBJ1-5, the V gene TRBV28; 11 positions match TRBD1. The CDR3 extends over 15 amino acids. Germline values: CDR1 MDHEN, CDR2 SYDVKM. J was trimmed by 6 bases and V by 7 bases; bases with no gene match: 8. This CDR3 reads CASKPGTGGIQPQHF. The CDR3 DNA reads TGTGCCAGCAAACCCGGGACAGGGGGAATTCAGCCCCAGCATTTT. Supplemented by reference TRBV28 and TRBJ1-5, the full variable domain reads DVKVTQSSRYLVKRTGEKVFLECVQDMDHENMFWYRQDPGLGLRLIYFSYDVKMKEKGDIPEGYSVSREKKERFSLILESASTNQTSMYLCASKPGTGGIQPQHFGDGTRLSIL.

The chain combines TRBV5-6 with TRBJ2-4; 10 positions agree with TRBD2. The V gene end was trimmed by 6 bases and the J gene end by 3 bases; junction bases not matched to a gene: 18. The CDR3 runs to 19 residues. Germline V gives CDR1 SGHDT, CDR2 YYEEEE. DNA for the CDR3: TGTGCCAGCACCGCGAGTTGGCTAGCGGGAGCGAGGGTCAAAAACATTCAGTACTTC. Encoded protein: CASTASWLAGARVKNIQYF.

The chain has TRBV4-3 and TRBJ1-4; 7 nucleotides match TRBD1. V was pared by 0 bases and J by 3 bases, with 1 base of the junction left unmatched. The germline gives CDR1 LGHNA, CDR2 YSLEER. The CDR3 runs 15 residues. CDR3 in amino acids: CASSQDDRANEKLFF. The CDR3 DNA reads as TGCGCCAGCAGCCAAGATGACAGGGCTAATGAAAAACTGTTTTTT.

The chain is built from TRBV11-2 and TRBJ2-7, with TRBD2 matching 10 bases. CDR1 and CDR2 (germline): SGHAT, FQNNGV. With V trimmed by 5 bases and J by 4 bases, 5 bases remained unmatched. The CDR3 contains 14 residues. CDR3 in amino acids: CASSLGLAQYEQYF. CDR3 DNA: TGTGCCAGCAGCCTGGGACTAGCGCAATACGAGCAGTACTTC.

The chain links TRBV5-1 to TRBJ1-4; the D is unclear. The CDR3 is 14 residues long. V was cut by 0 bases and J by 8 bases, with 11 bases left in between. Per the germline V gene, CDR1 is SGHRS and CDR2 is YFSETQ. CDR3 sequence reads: CASSLGVNEEKLFF. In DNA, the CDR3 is TGCGCCAGCAGCTTGGGGGTTAATGAGGAAAAACTGTTTTTT.

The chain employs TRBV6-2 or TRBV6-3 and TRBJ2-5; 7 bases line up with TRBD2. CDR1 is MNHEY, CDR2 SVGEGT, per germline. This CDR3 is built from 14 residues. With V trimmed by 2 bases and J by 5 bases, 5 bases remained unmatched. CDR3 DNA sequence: TGTGCCAGCAGTTACCCGGGGGGTTCGGAGACCCAGTACTTC. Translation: CASSYPGGSETQYF.

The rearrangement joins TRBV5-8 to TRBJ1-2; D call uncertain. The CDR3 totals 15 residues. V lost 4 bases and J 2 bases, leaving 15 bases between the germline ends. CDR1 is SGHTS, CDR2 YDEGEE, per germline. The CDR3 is CASSPPVKGNYGYTF. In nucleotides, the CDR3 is TGTGCCAGCAGCCCTCCCGTGAAGGGAAACTATGGCTACACCTTC.

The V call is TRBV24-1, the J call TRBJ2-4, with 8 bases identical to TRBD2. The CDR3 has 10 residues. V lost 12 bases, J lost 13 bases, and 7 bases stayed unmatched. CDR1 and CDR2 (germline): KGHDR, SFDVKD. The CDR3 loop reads CAADRGGQYF. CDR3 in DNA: TGTGCCGCTGACCGGGGGGGGCAGTACTTC.

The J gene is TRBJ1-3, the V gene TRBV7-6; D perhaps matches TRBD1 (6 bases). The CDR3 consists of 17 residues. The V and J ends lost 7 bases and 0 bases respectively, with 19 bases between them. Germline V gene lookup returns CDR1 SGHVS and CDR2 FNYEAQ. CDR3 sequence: CASTWGAQGDSGNTIYF. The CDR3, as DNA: TGTGCCAGCACCTGGGGGGCACAGGGTGACTCTGGAAACACCATATATTTT.

The CDR3 sequence is CASSLGSGGEGSYEQYF. The CDR3 DNA reads as TGTGCCAGCAGCTTAGGGAGTGGCGGAGAGGGCTCCTACGAGCAGTACTTC. The chain recombines TRBV7-6 with TRBJ2-7; D may be TRBD2 (5 bases). The V end was cut by 1 base, the J end by 0 bases, with 16 bases between. The CDR3 spans 17 residues. In germline, CDR1 is SGHVS, CDR2 FNYEAQ.

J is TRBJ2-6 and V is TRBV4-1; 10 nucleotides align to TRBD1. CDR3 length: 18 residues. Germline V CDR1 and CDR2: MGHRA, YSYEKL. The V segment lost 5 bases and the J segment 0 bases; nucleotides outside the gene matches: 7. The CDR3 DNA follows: TGCGCCAGCAGCAAACCCGGGACAGGGGACTCTGGGGCCAACGTCCTGACTTTC. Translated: CASSKPGTGDSGANVLTF.

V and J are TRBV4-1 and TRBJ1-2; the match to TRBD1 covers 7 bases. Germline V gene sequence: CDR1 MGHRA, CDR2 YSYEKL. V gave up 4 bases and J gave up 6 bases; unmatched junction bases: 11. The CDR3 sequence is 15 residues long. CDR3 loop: CASSPQTGRIDGYTF. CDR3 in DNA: TGCGCCAGCAGCCCGCAGACAGGGAGGATTGATGGCTACACCTTC.

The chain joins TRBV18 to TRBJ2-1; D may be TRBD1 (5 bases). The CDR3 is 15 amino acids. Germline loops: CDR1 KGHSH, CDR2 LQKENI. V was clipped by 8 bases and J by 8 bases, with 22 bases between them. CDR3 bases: TGTGCCAGCACCGACCTTGGACATGAGATGGATGAGCAGTTCTTC. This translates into CASTDLGHEMDEQFF.

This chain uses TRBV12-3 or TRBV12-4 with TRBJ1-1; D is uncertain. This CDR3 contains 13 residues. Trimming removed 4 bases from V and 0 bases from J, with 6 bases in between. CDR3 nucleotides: TGTGCCAGCAGTTACAGCTTGAACACTGAAGCTTTCTTT. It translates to CASSYSLNTEAFF.

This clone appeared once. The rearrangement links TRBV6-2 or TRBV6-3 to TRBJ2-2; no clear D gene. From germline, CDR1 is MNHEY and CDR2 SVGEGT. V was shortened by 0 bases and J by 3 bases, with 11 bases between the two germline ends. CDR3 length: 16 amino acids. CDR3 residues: CASSYSSWRDTGELFF. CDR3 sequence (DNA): TGTGCCAGCAGTTACTCGAGTTGGCGCGACACCGGGGAGCTGTTTTTT.

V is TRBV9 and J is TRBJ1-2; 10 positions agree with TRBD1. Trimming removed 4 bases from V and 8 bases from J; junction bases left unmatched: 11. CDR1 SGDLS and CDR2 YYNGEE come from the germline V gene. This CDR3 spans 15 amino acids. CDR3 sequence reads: CASSPRDRGREGYTF. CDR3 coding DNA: TGTGCCAGCAGCCCGAGGGACAGGGGAAGGGAAGGCTACACCTTC. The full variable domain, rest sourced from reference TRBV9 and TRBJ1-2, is DSGVTQTPKHLITATGQRVTLRCSPRSGDLSVYWYQQSLDQGLQFLIQYYNGEERAKGNILERFSAQQFPDLHSELNLSSLELGDSALYFCASSPRDRGREGYTFGSGTRLTVV.

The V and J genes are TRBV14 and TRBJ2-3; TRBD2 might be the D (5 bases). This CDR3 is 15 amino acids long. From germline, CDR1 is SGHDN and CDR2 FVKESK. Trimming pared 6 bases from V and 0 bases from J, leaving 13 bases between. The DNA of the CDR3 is TGTGCCAGCAGTTCCCCAGCGGTGAGCACAGATACGCAGTATTTT. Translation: CASSSPAVSTDTQYF.

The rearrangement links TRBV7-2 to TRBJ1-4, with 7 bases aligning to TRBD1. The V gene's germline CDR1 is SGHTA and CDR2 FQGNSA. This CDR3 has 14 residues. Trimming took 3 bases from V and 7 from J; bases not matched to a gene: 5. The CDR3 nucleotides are TGTGCCAGCAGCTTTTTGGCAGGGGGTGAAAAACTGTTTTTT. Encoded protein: CASSFLAGGEKLFF.